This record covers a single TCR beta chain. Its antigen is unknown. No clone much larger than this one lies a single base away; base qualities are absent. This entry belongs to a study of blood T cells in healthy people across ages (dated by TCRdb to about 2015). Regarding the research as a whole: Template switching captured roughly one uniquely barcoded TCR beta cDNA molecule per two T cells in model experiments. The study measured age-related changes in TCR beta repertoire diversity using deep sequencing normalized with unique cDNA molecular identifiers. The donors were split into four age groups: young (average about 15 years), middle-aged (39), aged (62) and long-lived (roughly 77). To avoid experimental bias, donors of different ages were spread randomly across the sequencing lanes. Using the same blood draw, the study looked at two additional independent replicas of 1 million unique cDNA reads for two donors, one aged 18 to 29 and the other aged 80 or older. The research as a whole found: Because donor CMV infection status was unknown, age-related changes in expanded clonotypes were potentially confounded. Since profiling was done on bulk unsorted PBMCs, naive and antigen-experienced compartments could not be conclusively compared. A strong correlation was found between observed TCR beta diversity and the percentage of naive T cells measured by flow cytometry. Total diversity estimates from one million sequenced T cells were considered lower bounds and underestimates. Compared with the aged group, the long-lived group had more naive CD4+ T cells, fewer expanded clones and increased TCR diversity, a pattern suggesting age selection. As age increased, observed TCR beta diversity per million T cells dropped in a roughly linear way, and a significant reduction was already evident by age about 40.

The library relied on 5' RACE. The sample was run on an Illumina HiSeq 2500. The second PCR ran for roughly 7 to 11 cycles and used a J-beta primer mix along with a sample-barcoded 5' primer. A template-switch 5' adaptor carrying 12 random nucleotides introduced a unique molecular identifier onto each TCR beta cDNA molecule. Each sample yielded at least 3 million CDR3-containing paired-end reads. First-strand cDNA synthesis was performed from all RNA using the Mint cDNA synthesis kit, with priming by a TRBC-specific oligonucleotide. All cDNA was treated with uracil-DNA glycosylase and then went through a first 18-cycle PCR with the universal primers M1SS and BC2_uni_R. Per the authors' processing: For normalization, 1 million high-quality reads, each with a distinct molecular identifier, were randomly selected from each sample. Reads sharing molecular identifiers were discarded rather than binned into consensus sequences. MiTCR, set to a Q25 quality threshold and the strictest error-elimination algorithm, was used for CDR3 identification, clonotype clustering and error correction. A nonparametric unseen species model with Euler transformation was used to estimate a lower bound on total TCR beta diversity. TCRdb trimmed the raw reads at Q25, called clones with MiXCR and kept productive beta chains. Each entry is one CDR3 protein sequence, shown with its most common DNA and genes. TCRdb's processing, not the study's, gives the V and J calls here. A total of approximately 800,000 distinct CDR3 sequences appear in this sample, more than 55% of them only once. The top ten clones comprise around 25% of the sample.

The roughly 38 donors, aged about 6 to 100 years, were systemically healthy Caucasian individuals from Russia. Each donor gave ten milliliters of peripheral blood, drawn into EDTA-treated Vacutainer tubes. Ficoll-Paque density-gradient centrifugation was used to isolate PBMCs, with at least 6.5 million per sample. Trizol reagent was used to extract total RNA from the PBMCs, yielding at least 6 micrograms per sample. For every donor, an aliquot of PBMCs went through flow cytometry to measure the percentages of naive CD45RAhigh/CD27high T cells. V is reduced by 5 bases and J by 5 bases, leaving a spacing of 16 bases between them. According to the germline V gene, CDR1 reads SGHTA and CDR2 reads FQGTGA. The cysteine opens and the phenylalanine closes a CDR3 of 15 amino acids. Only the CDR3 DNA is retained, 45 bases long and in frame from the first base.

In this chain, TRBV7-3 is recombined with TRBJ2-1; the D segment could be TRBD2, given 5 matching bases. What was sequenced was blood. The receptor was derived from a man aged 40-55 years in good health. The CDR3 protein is CASSPIPGSNNEQFF. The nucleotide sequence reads TGTGCCAGCAGCCCAATTCCGGGATCCAACAATGAGCAGTTCTTC.